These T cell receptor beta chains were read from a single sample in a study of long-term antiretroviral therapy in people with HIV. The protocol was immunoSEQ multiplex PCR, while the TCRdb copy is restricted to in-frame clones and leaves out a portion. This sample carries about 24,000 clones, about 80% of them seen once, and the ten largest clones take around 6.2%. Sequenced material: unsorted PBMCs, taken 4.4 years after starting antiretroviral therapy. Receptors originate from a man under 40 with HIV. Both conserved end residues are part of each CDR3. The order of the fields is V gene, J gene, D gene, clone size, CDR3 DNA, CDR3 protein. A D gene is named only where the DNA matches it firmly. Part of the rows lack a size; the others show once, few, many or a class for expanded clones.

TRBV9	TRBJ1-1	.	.	TGTGCCAGCAGCTCAAGGTTGGAGGGGACTGAAGCTTTCTTT	CASSSRLEGTEAFF
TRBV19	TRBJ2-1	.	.	TGTGCCAGTAGGGGGGGTTCCTACAATGAGCAGTTCTTC	CASRGGSYNEQFF
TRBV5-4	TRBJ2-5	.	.	TGTGCCAGCAGCCCGGGGGTGGGGCATCAAGAGACCCAGTACTTC	CASSPGVGHQETQYF
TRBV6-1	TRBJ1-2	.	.	TGTGCCTCCTACCCCAGGGGTTACTATGGCTACACCTTC	CASYPRGYYGYTF
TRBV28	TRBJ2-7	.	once	TGTGCCAGCAGTTTCTCGGGCTCCTACGAGCAGTACTTC	CASSFSGSYEQYF
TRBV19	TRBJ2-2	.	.	TGTGCCAGTAGTATCGGGGCTGCGGGACCGAACACCGGGGAGCTGTTTTTT	CASSIGAAGPNTGELFF
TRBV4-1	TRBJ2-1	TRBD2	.	TGCGCCAGCAGCCCCAGCGGGAGCAACAATGAGCAGTTCTTC	CASSPSGSNNEQFF
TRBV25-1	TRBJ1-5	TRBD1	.	TGTGCCAGCAGTCCCAAGGGGGCACTTAGCAATCAGCCCCAGCATTTT	CASSPKGALSNQPQHF
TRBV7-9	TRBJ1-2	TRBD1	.	TGTGCCAGCAGCCCGGGACAGAACTATGGCTACACCTTC	CASSPGQNYGYTF
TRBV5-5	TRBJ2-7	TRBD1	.	TGTGCCAGCAGCTTGGGGGGACAGTCCTACGAGCAGTACTTC	CASSLGGQSYEQYF
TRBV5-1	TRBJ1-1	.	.	TGCGCCAGCAGCTTGGCCGTCGGGGGCGCGAACACTGAAGCTTTCTTT	CASSLAVGGANTEAFF
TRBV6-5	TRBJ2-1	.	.	TGTGCCAGCAGTTACTCTCTAGCGTACAATGAGCAGTTCTTC	CASSYSLAYNEQFF
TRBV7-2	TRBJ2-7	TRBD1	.	TGTGCCAGCACCCGGGACAGGGGGCCGAACGAGCAGTACTTC	CASTRDRGPNEQYF
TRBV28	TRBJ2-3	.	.	TGTGCCAGCATCGGAAGAGTCTCTAGCACAGATACGCAGTATTTT	CASIGRVSSTDTQYF
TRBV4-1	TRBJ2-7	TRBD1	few	TGCGCCAGCAGCTACGGGACAGGGGCCGAGCAGTACTTC	CASSYGTGAEQYF
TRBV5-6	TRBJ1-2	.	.	TGTGCCAGCAGGATCAGGGAGGACTATGGCTACACCTTC	CASRIREDYGYTF
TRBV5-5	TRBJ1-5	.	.	TGTGCCAGCAGCTTCGCAGCCCTGAGATTGGGCCCTAATCAGCCCCAGCATTTT	CASSFAALRLGPNQPQHF
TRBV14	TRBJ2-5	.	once	TGTGCCAGCAGCCACAACGAAAGGGAAGGGGTTTACCGATCCAAAGAGACCCAGTACTTC	CASSHNEREGVYRSKETQYF
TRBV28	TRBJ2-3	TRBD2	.	TGTGCCAGCAGTTTCCCACCTACGAGGACTAGCGGAATCACAGATACGCAGTATTTT	CASSFPPTRTSGITDTQYF
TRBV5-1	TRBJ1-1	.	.	TGCGCCAGCAGCTTGCTGGGGAACACTGAAGCTTTCTTT	CASSLLGNTEAFF
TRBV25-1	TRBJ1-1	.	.	TGTGCCAGCAGTGAGAACCGTGGACAGACTAACACTGAAGCTTTCTTT	CASSENRGQTNTEAFF
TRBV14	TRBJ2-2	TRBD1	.	TGTGCCAGCAGCCCCGGGACAGGGGTCACCGGGGAGCTGTTTTTT	CASSPGTGVTGELFF
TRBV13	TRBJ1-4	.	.	TGTGCCAGCAGCTTACATGAAAAACTGTTTTTT	CASSLHEKLFF
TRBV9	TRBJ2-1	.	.	TGTGCCAGCAGCGTAGATCCAGGGGACTACAATGAGCAGTTCTTC	CASSVDPGDYNEQFF
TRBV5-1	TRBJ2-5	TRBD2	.	TGCGCCAGCAGCTTGCCCCCCAGCGGGGCGATAGAGACCCAGTACTTC	CASSLPPSGAIETQYF
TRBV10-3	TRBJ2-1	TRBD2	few	TGTGCCATCAGACTGACTAGCGGGGAACTTTACAATGAGCAGTTCTTC	CAIRLTSGELYNEQFF
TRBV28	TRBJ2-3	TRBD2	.	TGTGCCAGCAGTTTCCCTTTTGCGGGAGACGGCACAGATACGCAGTATTTT	CASSFPFAGDGTDTQYF
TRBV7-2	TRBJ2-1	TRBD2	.	TGTGCCAGCAGCGTCACTAGCGGGAGCTCCTACAATGAGCAGTTCTTC	CASSVTSGSSYNEQFF
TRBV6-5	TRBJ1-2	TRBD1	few	TGTGCCAGCAGTTACCCCAGCCAGGGGGTGCGTGGCTACACCTTC	CASSYPSQGVRGYTF
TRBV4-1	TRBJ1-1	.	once	TGCGCCAGCAGCCAAGACGACAGCATGAACACTGAAGCTTTCTTT	CASSQDDSMNTEAFF
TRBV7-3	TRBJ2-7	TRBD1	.	TGTGCCAGCAGCCCGGACAGGGGAGCCGAGCAGTACTTC	CASSPDRGAEQYF
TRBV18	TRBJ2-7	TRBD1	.	TGTGCCAGCTCACCGCCGGGACAGGACTTTTACCAGCAGTACTTC	CASSPPGQDFYQQYF
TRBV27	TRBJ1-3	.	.	TGTGCCAGCAGTTTGGACAGCTCTGGAAACACCATATATTTT	CASSLDSSGNTIYF
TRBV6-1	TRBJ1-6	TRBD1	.	TGTGCCAGCAGGGGGGGGAAGGGGGCTTCTGGTCCCCTCCACTTT	CASRGGKGASGPLHF
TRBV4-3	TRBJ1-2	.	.	TGCGCCAGCAGCCAAGATCCGACAGGACGCATCCATGGCTACACCTTC	CASSQDPTGRIHGYTF
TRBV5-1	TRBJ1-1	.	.	TGCGCCAGCAGCCGGCCCGGACAGGAAGCTTTCTTT	CASSRPGQEAFF
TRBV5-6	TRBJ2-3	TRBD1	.	TGTGCCAGCAGCTTACGCAGGGGGCGCACAGATACGCAGTATTTT	CASSLRRGRTDTQYF
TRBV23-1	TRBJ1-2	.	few	TGCGCCAGCAGTCATGGGGCAAGGTATGGCTACACCTTC	CASSHGARYGYTF
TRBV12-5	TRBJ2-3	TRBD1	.	TGTGCTAGTACCCAGGGGGTAGCAGATACGCAGTATTTT	CASTQGVADTQYF
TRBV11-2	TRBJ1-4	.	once	TGTGCCAGCAGCTTCCTGGCAGGGGCGTTTAAGGAAAAACTGTTTTTT	CASSFLAGAFKEKLFF
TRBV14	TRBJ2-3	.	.	TGTGCCAGCAGCCCTTACGACGGGAGCACAGATACGCAGTATTTT	CASSPYDGSTDTQYF
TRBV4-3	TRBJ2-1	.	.	TGCGCCAGCAGCCAAGACGGGCCGGAGGCGCCCAATGAGCAGTTCTTC	CASSQDGPEAPNEQFF
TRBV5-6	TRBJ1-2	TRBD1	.	TGTGCCAGCAGCTTGGGGACAGGGAGCGGCTACACCTTC	CASSLGTGSGYTF
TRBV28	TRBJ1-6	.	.	TGTGCCAGCAGAAGTGGGACGGTCAGCTCCTATAATTCACCCCTCCACTTT	CASRSGTVSSYNSPLHF
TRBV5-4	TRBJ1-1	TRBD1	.	TGTGCCAGCAGCCGCTCAAACAGGGGGCGGACTGAAGCTTTCTTT	CASSRSNRGRTEAFF
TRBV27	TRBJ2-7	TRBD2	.	TGTGCCAGCAGAAGTTTTGGACTAGCGGGGGTCTACGAGCAGTACTTC	CASRSFGLAGVYEQYF
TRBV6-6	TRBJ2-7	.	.	TGTGCCAGCAGTTACGTGGGCAGGGTCTACGAGCAGTACTTC	CASSYVGRVYEQYF
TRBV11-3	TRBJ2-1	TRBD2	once	TGTGCCAGCAGCTTACGGGGGGAAAATGAGCAGTTCTTC	CASSLRGENEQFF
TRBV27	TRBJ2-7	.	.	TGTGCCAGCAGTCCTCGGGAAGGGGCGAGCTCCTACGAGCAGTACTTC	CASSPREGASSYEQYF
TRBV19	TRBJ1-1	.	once	TGTGCCAGTAGTATAAGCCCGAACACTGAAGCTTTCTTT	CASSISPNTEAFF
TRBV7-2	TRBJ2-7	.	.	TGTGCCAGCAGCGGGAGGACATTTTCCTACGAGCAGTACTTC	CASSGRTFSYEQYF